One and the same sample provided the 19 T cell receptor beta chains below, sequenced in a study of control samples from healthy donors and cancer patients. Sequenced by immunoSEQ multiplex PCR; TCRdb stores in-frame clones only, minus some. The table includes about 110,000 clones, around four fifths detected once. The specimen sequenced was blood. These receptors all come from a young man in good health.

The chain combines TRBV10-2 with TRBJ2-7, with TRBD2 matching 9 bases. The germline V gene has CDR1 WSHSY and CDR2 SAAADI. The CDR3 has 15 residues. With V trimmed by 6 bases and J by 3 bases, 9 bases remained unmatched. As DNA, the CDR3 is TGCGCCAGCAGGCCAGGGGCTAGCGGGGTCTACGAGCAGTACGTC. Amino acid sequence: CASRPGASGVYEQYV.

The genes are TRBV11-3 and TRBJ1-1; unclear D gene. V was pared by 3 bases and J by 4 bases, with 9 bases between. The CDR3 runs 13 residues. CDR1 is SGHNT, CDR2 YENEEA, per germline. The CDR3 reads CASSFGAGTEAFF. The CDR3 DNA reads TGTGCCAGCAGCTTTGGAGCGGGCACTGAAGCTTTCTTT.

The rearrangement links TRBV19 to TRBJ2-7; D remains ambiguous. Germline values: CDR1 LNHDA, CDR2 SQIVND (reference sequence). V lost 3 bases and J 2 bases, leaving 11 bases between the germline ends. The CDR3 has 14 residues. CDR3 loop: CASSMRGATYEQYF. CDR3 in DNA: TGTGCCAGTAGTATGAGAGGAGCGACCTACGAGCAGTACTTC.

The chain joins TRBV29-1 to TRBJ1-4; D is uncertain. The CDR3 has 13 residues. V was clipped by 6 bases and J by 0 bases, with 8 bases between them. Germline V gives CDR1 SQVTM, CDR2 ANQGSEA. The DNA for the CDR3 is TGCAGCGTCTTCATGGCAACTAATGAAAAACTGTTTTTT. Its translation: CSVFMATNEKLFF.

The V gene is TRBV2, the J gene TRBJ2-5, with TRBD2 matching over 13 bases. Germline CDR1 and CDR2: SNHLY and FYNNEI. The CDR3 totals 15 residues. Germline trimming cut 5 bases from V and 4 bases from J; bases unmatched to any gene: 4. The CDR3 region has the DNA TGTGCCAGCAGTAAGAGGACTAGCGGGGGAGAGACCCAGTACTTC. Residues: CASSKRTSGGETQYF.

The gene calls are TRBV11-1 and TRBJ1-3, with 7 bases identical to TRBD1. Germline trimming cut 5 bases from V and 2 bases from J; bases unmatched to any gene: 9. This CDR3 region has 16 residues. Germline V gives CDR1 SGHAT, CDR2 FQDESV (reference sequence). In nucleotides, the CDR3 is TGTGCCAGCAGCCCGAGTCGGGACAGAACTGGAAACACCATATATTTT. Amino acids: CASSPSRDRTGNTIYF.

The genes are TRBV7-9 and TRBJ1-2; D ambiguous. This CDR3 comprises 16 residues. Per germline, CDR1 SEHNR and CDR2 FQNEAQ (reference sequence). V was trimmed by 2 bases and J by 1 base, leaving 14 bases between them. The CDR3 bases are TGTGCCAGCAGCTTATTGGAGTCCACCTTTAACTATGGCTACACCTTC. It translates to CASSLLESTFNYGYTF.

The chain recombines TRBV30 with TRBJ1-5; weak D call: TRBD1 (5 bases). CDR3 length: 13 amino acids. V shed 0 bases and J shed 3 bases, with 6 bases lying between them. The germline gives CDR1 GTSNPN, CDR2 SVGIG (reference sequence). The CDR3 region is CAWSVGDNQPQHF. As DNA, the CDR3 is TGTGCCTGGAGTGTGGGGGACAATCAGCCCCAGCATTTT.

The chain links TRBV2 to TRBJ2-7; 9 bases align to TRBD1. The junction had 6 bases not matched to a gene; V was cut back by 4 bases and J by 2 bases. CDR3 size: 15 residues. Germline V gene data show CDR1 as SNHLY and CDR2 as FYNNEI. CDR3 DNA sequence: TGTGCCAGCAGTGTACAGGGGGCTGGCACCTACGAGCAGTACTTC. Protein: CASSVQGAGTYEQYF.

The chain uses TRBV19 and TRBJ1-1; D not certain. Germline values: CDR1 LNHDA, CDR2 SQIVND (reference sequence). The CDR3 spans 10 residues. V dropped 11 bases and J dropped 4 bases, with 8 bases sitting between them. The CDR3 sequence is CAGPGTEAFF. The CDR3 DNA follows: TGTGCCGGTCCGGGCACTGAAGCTTTCTTT.

V usage is TRBV5-1 and J usage is TRBJ1-6, with D unresolved. CDR3 length: 14 residues. Trimming removed 4 bases from V and 8 bases from J, with 13 bases in between. Germline CDR1 and CDR2: SGHRS and YFSETQ. CDR3 sequence reads: CASSLPAADSPLHF. The CDR3 DNA is TGCGCCAGCAGCCTCCCTGCGGCAGATTCACCCCTCCACTTT.

The chain is built from TRBV7-6 and TRBJ2-5; 7 positions agree with TRBD2. The V and J ends lost 1 base and 2 bases, in that order; junction bases with no gene match: 7. CDR3 length equals 16 residues. Germline CDR1 reads SGHVS; CDR2 reads FNYEAQ. The CDR3 loop is CASSLGPSGGQETQYF. The CDR3 DNA sequence: TGTGCCAGCAGCTTAGGGCCTAGCGGAGGGCAAGAGACCCAGTACTTC.

The gene calls are TRBV5-1 and TRBJ1-1; D is unresolved. The CDR3 contains 15 residues. Deletions cut 1 base from V and 1 base from J, with 11 bases between. Germline V gene lookup returns CDR1 SGHRS and CDR2 YFSETQ. The CDR3 DNA reads TGCGCCAGCAGCTTGCAAGAACAGACGAACACTGAAGCTTTCTTT. Amino acid sequence: CASSLQEQTNTEAFF. The whole variable domain, filled in from reference TRBV5-1 and TRBJ1-1, reads KAGVTQTPRYLIKTRGQQVTLSCSPISGHRSVSWYQQTPGQGLQFLFEYFSETQRNKGNFPGRFSGRQFSNSRSEMNVSTLELGDSALYLCASSLQEQTNTEAFFGQGTRLTVV.

The chain carries TRBV6-5 and TRBJ2-7, with a weak D call TRBD1 (6 bases). The V end was cut by 5 bases, the J end by 6 bases, with 17 bases between. Germline CDR1 and CDR2: MNHEY and SVGAGI. This CDR3 has 14 residues. CDR3 in amino acids: CASSTPTGRAEQYF. The CDR3 coding sequence is TGTGCCAGCAGTACTCCGACAGGCAGGGCCGAGCAGTACTTC.

This clone appeared once. The J gene is TRBJ2-3, the V gene TRBV6-4, with a tentative D call TRBD2 (6 bases). This CDR3 is 14 amino acids long. With 3 bases removed from V and 4 bases from J, the gap between germline ends came to 11 bases. CDR1 is MRHNA and CDR2 is SNTAGT in the germline V gene. The CDR3 is CASSEFAGPDTQYF. CDR3 nucleotide sequence: TGTGCCAGCAGTGAATTCGCGGGGCCAGATACGCAGTATTTT.

The V gene is TRBV14, the J gene TRBJ2-1; 9 nucleotides agree with TRBD2. The V gene end was trimmed by 1 base and the J gene end by 3 bases; junction bases not matched to a gene: 7. The germline CDR1 and CDR2 sequences are SGHDN and FVKESK. The CDR3 totals 17 residues. The CDR3 spells CASSQGSAGGFYNEQFF. DNA of the CDR3: TGTGCCAGCAGCCAAGGGTCCGCGGGGGGGTTCTACAATGAGCAGTTCTTC.

The genes are TRBV7-6 and TRBJ2-2, with TRBD2 as a possible D gene (7 bases). CDR3 length equals 17 residues. Between the trimmed V and J ends, which lost 5 bases and 0 bases, there was a span of 16 bases. The germline V gene encodes CDR1 SGHVS and CDR2 FNYEAQ. The CDR3 DNA follows: TGTGCCAGCAGCCTTTACGCGGGGGCTGCGAACACCGGGGAGCTGTTTTTT. As protein: CASSLYAGAANTGELFF.

V gene TRBV4-2 combines with J gene TRBJ2-7; D unresolved. The germline V and J ends were trimmed by 2 bases and 2 bases, with 10 bases remaining between them. The CDR3 length is 14 residues. CDR1 is LGHNA, CDR2 YNFKEQ, per germline. The CDR3 DNA follows: TGTGCCAGCAGCCAAAAGGTTTTCCCCTACGAGCAGTACTTC. Amino acid sequence: CASSQKVFPYEQYF.

The chain has TRBV12-5 and TRBJ2-3; D not certain. Trimming left V 0 bases short and J 8 bases short, with 21 bases between. CDR1 and CDR2 from the germline V gene are LGHNT and FRNRAP. There are 17 residues in the CDR3. The CDR3, as DNA: TGTGCTAGTGGTTTGGTAAGGGCGCTAGGTAGCCAAATTACGCAGTATTTT. Translated: CASGLVRALGSQITQYF.